Each of the 30 T cell receptor beta chains below was sequenced from the same sample in a study of OX40 agonist ivuxolimab in advanced cancers. Libraries were prepared by immunoSEQ multiplex PCR; TCRdb keeps only in-frame clonotypes and omits some of them. The top ten hold 40% to 55% of the sample, which has nearly 50,000 clones, approximately 90% seen once. Sequenced material: CD4+ or CD8+ T cells sorted from blood, taken in a trial of the OX40 agonist ivuxolimab. These receptor sequences come from an adult with an advanced solid tumor such as melanoma, head and neck, liver or kidney cancer.

The V and J genes are TRBV11-2 and TRBJ2-7; D perhaps matches TRBD2 (5 bases). Trimming took off 5 bases at V and 3 bases at J, with 17 bases between the two ends. CDR1 and CDR2 (germline): SGHAT, FQNNGV. The CDR3 sequence is 15 residues long. The CDR3 DNA reads TGTGCCAGCAGCCCCTTCGGACTGTTGGTCTACGAGCAGTACTTC. Protein sequence: CASSPFGLLVYEQYF.

The chain carries TRBV9 and TRBJ2-6, with D hard to call. Deletions cut 5 bases from V and 0 bases from J, with 3 bases between. The CDR3 is 13 amino acids. In germline, CDR1 is SGDLS, CDR2 YYNGEE. For the CDR3, the DNA is TGTGCCAGCAGTACCTCTGGGGCCAACGTCCTGACTTTC. Translated: CASSTSGANVLTF. Combining the CDR3 with reference TRBV9 and TRBJ2-6 gives the whole variable domain DSGVTQTPKHLITATGQRVTLRCSPRSGDLSVYWYQQSLDQGLQFLIQYYNGEERAKGNILERFSAQQFPDLHSELNLSSLELGDSALYFCASSTSGANVLTFGAGSRLTVL.

The CDR3 loop is CARRIRSGNTIYF. In DNA, the CDR3 is TGTGCCAGAAGGATCCGGTCTGGAAACACCATATATTTT. The J gene is TRBJ1-3, the V gene TRBV5-3; D not certain. TRBV5-3 is treated as an ORF (open reading frame) with a function not yet certain. This CDR3 region has 13 residues. Trimming left V 5 bases short and J 1 base short, with 7 bases between.

The chain joins TRBV9 to TRBJ2-1, with 8 bases identical to TRBD2. Looked up from germline, CDR1 is SGDLS and CDR2 is YYNGEE. Germline trimming cut 6 bases from V and 7 bases from J; bases unmatched to any gene: 15. CDR3 size: 16 residues. The CDR3: CASTLASLADGNEQFF. CDR3 DNA sequence: TGTGCCAGCACCCTAGCCTCACTAGCGGATGGAAATGAGCAGTTCTTC.

V gene TRBV11-2 combines with J gene TRBJ2-7; D possibly corresponds to TRBD1 (6 bases). Trimming shortened V by 5 bases and J by 2 bases, and 10 bases separated the two germline ends. Germline CDR1 is SGHAT and CDR2 is FQNNGV. The CDR3 is made up of 13 amino acids. The CDR3 loop reads CASSLRDTYEQYF. Here the CDR3 DNA reads TGTGCCAGCAGCCTCCGGGACACCTACGAGCAGTACTTC.

The chain uses TRBV21-1 and TRBJ2-7; no check of the table's D call, TRBD1, against the DNA was made. TRBV21-1 is a documented pseudogene. The CDR3 has 14 residues. The DNA for the CDR3 is TGTGCCAGCAGCAAAGCCCACAGCATCTACGAGCAGTACTTC. Translating it yields CASSKAHSIYEQYF.

The chain recombines TRBV7-2 with TRBJ2-3, with D uncertain. This CDR3 is built from 14 residues. V was shortened by 1 base and J by 5 bases, with 10 bases between the two germline ends. Germline CDR1 and CDR2: SGHTA and FQGNSA. CDR3 bases: TGTGCCAGCAGCTTAGGGGTCATGGGAGATACGCAGTATTTT. It translates to CASSLGVMGDTQYF.

This sequence joins TRBV7-6 and TRBJ2-7, with D perhaps matching TRBD1 or TRBD2 (6 bases each). Deletions cut 2 bases from V and 7 bases from J, with 15 bases between. The CDR3 spans 14 residues. Germline V gives CDR1 SGHVS, CDR2 FNYEAQ. The CDR3 is CASSLIGGRGEQYF. The DNA for the CDR3 is TGTGCCAGCAGCTTAATCGGGGGCAGGGGTGAGCAGTACTTC. Together with reference TRBV7-6 and TRBJ2-7, the CDR3 gives the full variable domain: GAGVSQSPRYKVTKRGQDVALRCDPISGHVSLYWYRQALGQGPEFLTYFNYEAQQDKSGLPNDRFSAERPEGSISTLTIQRTEQRDSAMYRCASSLIGGRGEQYFGPGTRLTVT.

CDR3 in DNA: TGCAGCGTTAAAAACGGGGGGACTATTGCTGAAGCTTTCTTT. It translates to CSVKNGGTIAEAFF. The J gene is TRBJ1-1, the V gene TRBV29-1; D might be TRBD1 (5 bases). V lost 5 bases and J 6 bases, leaving 19 bases between the germline ends. The CDR3 has 14 residues. Germline assignment: CDR1 SQVTM and CDR2 ANQGSEA.

The chain has TRBV19 and TRBJ2-1; 9 nucleotides agree with TRBD1. From germline, CDR1 is LNHDA and CDR2 SQIVND (reference sequence). V shed 8 bases, J shed 3 bases, and the junction held 2 bases outside the gene matches. The CDR3 totals 13 residues. In DNA, the CDR3 is TGTGCCAGTGGGGACAGGGTCTACAATGAGCAGTTCTTC. It is translated as CASGDRVYNEQFF.

The chain links TRBV7-9 to TRBJ1-1; D call uncertain. Germline assignment: CDR1 SEHNR and CDR2 FQNEAQ (reference sequence). This CDR3 has 13 residues. Trimming stripped 5 bases from V and 1 base from J, with 8 bases between. The CDR3 nucleotides are TGTGCCAGCAGCAATGACCCGAACACTGAAGCTTTCTTT. Its protein product is CASSNDPNTEAFF.

The chain uses TRBV6-5 and TRBJ1-1; D is ambiguous. Trimming removed 2 bases at V and 8 bases at J, with 6 bases between. Germline V gives CDR1 MNHEY, CDR2 SVGAGI. The CDR3 is made up of 11 amino acids. The CDR3 is CASSYAGEAFF. CDR3 DNA: TGTGCCAGCAGTTACGCGGGGGAAGCTTTCTTT.

The chain couples TRBV4-1 to TRBJ1-1; D is unclear. V was clipped by 3 bases and J by 2 bases, with 10 bases between them. CDR1 is MGHRA, CDR2 YSYEKL, per germline. The CDR3 totals 14 residues. CDR3 bases: TGCGCCAGCAGCCATCTGGACGGAAACACTGAAGCTTTCTTT. Amino acids: CASSHLDGNTEAFF.

V is TRBV13 and J is TRBJ2-1; D is unresolved. The CDR3 loop spans 11 amino acids. V gave up 0 bases and J gave up 15 bases, with 9 bases separating them. CDR1 is PRHDT, CDR2 FYEKMQ, per germline (reference sequence). The CDR3 coding sequence is TGTGCCAGCAGCTTAGGTTCAGGACGGTTCTTC. As protein: CASSLGSGRFF.

The rearrangement uses TRBV28 and TRBJ1-5, with TRBD1 identical over 9 bases. V dropped 6 bases and J dropped 5; count of bases not matched to a gene: 8. The V gene's germline CDR1 is MDHEN and CDR2 SYDVKM. This CDR3 is built from 15 residues. CDR3 coding DNA: TGTGCCAGCAGCCACGACAGGGGGGGGGATCAGCCCCAGCATTTT. It specifies CASSHDRGGDQPQHF.

The chain has TRBV19 and TRBJ1-2; the match to TRBD1 covers 9 bases. The CDR3 totals 11 residues. Germline V gene lookup returns CDR1 LNHDA and CDR2 SQIVND (reference sequence). The ends lost 11 bases at V and 7 bases at J; junction bases unmatched: 5. The CDR3 nucleotides are TGTGCCCGGGACAGGGACTCTGGCTACACCTTC. Protein product: CARDRDSGYTF. Based on the CDR3 plus reference TRBV19 and TRBJ1-2, the full variable domain is DGGITQSPKYLFRKEGQNVTLSCEQNLNHDAMYWYRQDPGQGLRLIYYSQIVNDFQKGDIAEGYSVSREKKESFPLTVTSAQKNPTAFYLCARDRDSGYTFGSGTRLTVV.

The J gene is TRBJ2-7, the V gene TRBV5-5; no clear D gene. The CDR3 consists of 14 residues. V lost 0 bases to trimming and J lost 4 bases, with 11 bases between them. From germline, CDR1 is SGHKS and CDR2 YYEKEE (reference sequence). This CDR3 is CASSLDGPPYEQYF. In nucleotides, the CDR3 is TGTGCCAGCAGCTTGGATGGACCACCTTACGAGCAGTACTTC.

V usage is TRBV28 and J usage is TRBJ2-5, with D perhaps matching TRBD1 (6 bases). The CDR3 has 14 residues. Trimming cost V 3 bases and J 3 bases, with 11 bases left between them. Germline-derived CDR1 and CDR2 are MDHEN and SYDVKM. The CDR3 here is CASSFVQGKETQYF. Here the CDR3 DNA reads TGTGCCAGCAGTTTTGTACAGGGCAAAGAGACCCAGTACTTC. The full variable domain, with the rest looked up from reference TRBV28 and TRBJ2-5, is DVKVTQSSRYLVKRTGEKVFLECVQDMDHENMFWYRQDPGLGLRLIYFSYDVKMKEKGDIPEGYSVSREKKERFSLILESASTNQTSMYLCASSFVQGKETQYFGPGTRLLVL.

V gene TRBV7-2 combines with J gene TRBJ1-5, with TRBD1 matching 7 bases. This CDR3 spans 14 amino acids. V shed 5 bases and J 6 bases; nucleotides not matched to a gene: 7. CDR1 and CDR2 (germline): SGHTA, FQGNSA. CDR3 in amino acids: CASSGTGDGQPQHF. In DNA, the CDR3 is TGTGCCAGCAGCGGAACAGGGGATGGTCAGCCCCAGCATTTT.

The chain is built from TRBV9 and TRBJ2-2; D remains ambiguous. The ends were cut back, 2 bases at V and 6 bases at J, with 14 bases in the middle. CDR3 length: 15 residues. The germline V gene has CDR1 SGDLS and CDR2 YYNGEE. The CDR3 region is CASSVGISGAGELFF. The DNA of the CDR3 is TGTGCCAGCAGCGTCGGAATCAGTGGGGCCGGGGAGCTGTTTTTT.

This chain links TRBV29-1 with TRBJ1-2; D perhaps matches TRBD1 (5 bases). The germline V gene encodes CDR1 SQVTM and CDR2 ANQGSEA. This CDR3 is 13 amino acids long. Deletions cut 5 bases from V and 4 bases from J, with 14 bases between. DNA for the CDR3: TGCAGCGTTACCGGGACCACTTTCTATGGCTACACCTTC. This translates into CSVTGTTFYGYTF.

The chain joins TRBV18 to TRBJ1-2, with 11 positions matching TRBD1. This CDR3 spans 16 amino acids. CDR1 is KGHSH and CDR2 is LQKENI in the germline V gene. The V segment lost 3 bases and the J segment 2 bases; nucleotides outside the gene matches: 5. Here the CDR3 DNA reads TGTGCCAGCTCACCTTACGGGACAGGGGGAAACTATGGCTACACCTTC. Protein: CASSPYGTGGNYGYTF.

This chain links TRBV19 with TRBJ1-1; D uncertain. CDR3 size: 16 residues. The germline gives CDR1 LNHDA, CDR2 SQIVND (reference sequence). The V end was cut by 3 bases, the J end by 0 bases, with 14 bases between. The CDR3 loop is CASSIPLLGLNTEAFF. As DNA, the CDR3 is TGTGCCAGTAGTATCCCCCTTCTAGGGCTGAACACTGAAGCTTTCTTT. The complete variable domain, with remaining parts taken from reference TRBV19 and TRBJ1-1, reads DGGITQSPKYLFRKEGQNVTLSCEQNLNHDAMYWYRQDPGQGLRLIYYSQIVNDFQKGDIAEGYSVSREKKESFPLTVTSAQKNPTAFYLCASSIPLLGLNTEAFFGQGTRLTVV.

The V gene is TRBV11-2, the J gene TRBJ2-7, with TRBD1 identical over 9 bases. V lost 5 bases to trimming and J lost 7 bases; unmatched junction nucleotides: 6. This CDR3 comprises 13 residues. Germline V gene lookup returns CDR1 SGHAT and CDR2 FQNNGV. The CDR3, as DNA: TGTGCCAGCAGCCAGGGGACAGGGAGGGAGCAGTACTTC. This sequence encodes CASSQGTGREQYF. Combining the CDR3 with reference TRBV11-2 and TRBJ2-7 gives the whole variable domain EAGVAQSPRYKIIEKRQSVAFWCNPISGHATLYWYQQILGQGPKLLIQFQNNGVVDDSQLPKDRFSAERLKGVDSTLKIQPAKLEDSAVYLCASSQGTGREQYFGPGTRLTVT.

DNA of the CDR3: TGTGCCAGCACCCCGGGAGGGGTGACCGGGGAGCTGTTTTTT. This sequence encodes CASTPGGVTGELFF. The chain joins TRBV5-6 to TRBJ2-2; 8 bases line up with TRBD2. The CDR3 sequence is 14 residues long. Germline trimming cut 6 bases from V and 5 bases from J; bases unmatched to any gene: 6. The germline CDR1 and CDR2 sequences are SGHDT and YYEEEE.

The V gene is TRBV5-4, the J gene TRBJ1-3; D may be TRBD1 (5 bases). Germline V gene data show CDR1 as SGHNT and CDR2 as YYREEE (reference sequence). The V end was cut by 4 bases, the J end by 6 bases, with 17 bases between. CDR3 size: 15 residues. CDR3 region: CASSLTGTGVNTIYF. CDR3 bases: TGTGCCAGCAGCCTCACCGGGACCGGAGTAAACACCATATATTTT.

This clone was recorded only once. CDR3 DNA sequence: TGTGCCAGCAGTGAAGAGGTTATGAACACTGAAGCTTTCTTT. Encoded protein: CASSEEVMNTEAFF. The V and J genes are TRBV2 and TRBJ1-1; D is undetermined. V dropped 1 base and J dropped 0 bases, with 6 bases sitting between them. The germline gives CDR1 SNHLY, CDR2 FYNNEI. This CDR3 spans 14 amino acids.

The rearrangement uses TRBV6-5 and TRBJ2-3; maybe TRBD1 (6 bases). CDR1 is MNHEY, CDR2 SVGAGI, per germline. CDR3 length equals 14 residues. The V end was cut by 0 bases, the J end by 4 bases, with 8 bases between. CDR3 protein: CASSYSGTPDTQYF. The CDR3 bases are TGTGCCAGCAGTTACTCGGGGACACCAGATACGCAGTATTTT.

This clone was recorded a few times. The chain joins TRBV6-5 to TRBJ1-1; unclear D gene. This CDR3 comprises 13 residues. Germline lookup yields CDR1 MNHEY and CDR2 SVGAGI. V lost 8 bases to trimming and J lost 1 base, with 11 bases between them. CDR3 DNA: TGTGCCAGCTCGCCAGGCCCGAACACTGAAGCTTTCTTT. It is translated as CASSPGPNTEAFF.

Points on this clone: This same CDR3 is encoded by further DNA sequences in the sample. The chain links TRBV19 to TRBJ2-1, with 8 bases aligning to TRBD2. The V segment lost 5 bases and the J segment 3 bases; nucleotides outside the gene matches: 3. The CDR3 loop spans 14 amino acids. The germline gives CDR1 LNHDA, CDR2 SQIVND (reference sequence). The chain's CDR3 is CASSPGGDYNEQFF. In nucleotides, the CDR3 is TGTGCCAGTAGTCCCGGGGGGGACTACAATGAGCAGTTCTTC.